This T cell receptor (beta chain) was sequenced for a study of blood T cell repertoires in COVID-19. About the study: Some COVID-19 samples were acute and others convalescent; all came from the United States, Italy and Spain. T cells, B-cell-depleted T cells, or PBMCs provided the cDNA or gDNA that served as material.

Trimming cost V 2 bases and J 6 bases; bases outside gene matches: 5. The germline CDR1 and CDR2 sequences are MNHNY and SVGAGI (reference sequence). The CDR3 runs to 14 residues. Per the authors' pipeline: The assay estimated nucleated cells by amplifying reference gene primers. Here immunoSEQ multiplex PCR was the method, and the copy in TCRdb shows in-frame clones only, minus some. The V and J calls and the clone size are those of that table, but D and trimming were determined from the DNA. The sample lists roughly 410,000 clones; 89% were seen once. This TCR came from a woman between 40 and 50 years old with COVID-19, enrolled during active disease. The V gene is TRBV6-6, the J gene TRBJ2-7, with TRBD1 identical over 9 bases. The sample consisted of peripheral blood. CDR3 nucleotide sequence: TGTGCCAGCAGTTACCACACGGACAGGGGCGAGCAGTACTTC. This translates into CASSYHTDRGEQYF.